This entry lists 9 T cell receptor beta chains sequenced from one sample in a study of blood T cells in healthy people across ages (dated by TCRdb to 2013 to 2016). The method was 5' RACE. The listed sequencing device is Illumina HiSeq 2500. A second PCR of roughly 7 to 11 cycles was run with a J-beta primer mix and a sample-barcoded 5' primer. Using fastp trimming at Q25 and MiXCR clonotype assembly, TCRdb reanalyzed the public sequencing data and kept in-frame beta chains. Under each unique CDR3 protein, matching rows form one entry showing the most common genes and DNA. The sample includes some 1.4 million distinct CDR3 sequences, with roughly 40% observed a single time. 7.9% of the sample is in the top ten clones. Source material: blood. These receptors were taken from a woman in her late teens or twenties in good health.

The chain couples TRBV30 to TRBJ2-7; D is undetermined. Germline CDR1 is GTSNPN and CDR2 is SVGIG (reference sequence). The CDR3 totals 13 residues. Between the trimmed V and J ends, which lost 0 bases and 7 bases, there was a span of 13 bases. CDR3 region: CAWSVNMYNEQYF. In nucleotides, the CDR3 is TGTGCCTGGAGTGTAAACATGTACAATGAGCAGTACTTC. Full variable domain (rest looked up from reference TRBV30 and TRBJ2-7): SQTIHQWPATLVQPVGSPLSLECTVEGTSNPNLYWYRQAAGRGLQLLFYSVGIGQISSEVPQNLSASRPQDRQFILSSKKLLLSDSGFYLCAWSVNMYNEQYFGPGTRLTVT.

This clonotype has just a few counts. The rearrangement uses TRBV10-3 and TRBJ1-2; the match to TRBD1 covers 7 bases. The CDR3 spans 13 residues. CDR1 is ENHRY, CDR2 SYGVKD, per germline. V dropped 10 bases and J dropped 8; count of bases not matched to a gene: 13. The CDR3: CATGGTAAKGYTF. DNA of the CDR3: TGTGCCACGGGGGGGACAGCGGCGAAGGGCTACACCTTC.

In this sample, this clonotype turned up a few times. Relative to the germline gene, one junction end is altered; a read error may explain this. The chain employs TRBV6-2 or TRBV6-3 and TRBJ2-7; D not certain. This CDR3 region has 12 residues. Germline V gene sequence: CDR1 MNHEY, CDR2 SVGEGT. CDR3 loop: CASSYSVPRQYF. DNA of the CDR3: TGTGCCAGCAGCTACTCAGTACCAAGACAGTACTTC.

This clonotype has only a few counts. The chain uses TRBV10-3 and TRBJ2-1; TRBD2 might be the D (6 bases). The germline V and J ends were trimmed by 3 bases and 1 base, with 10 bases remaining between them. The CDR3 loop spans 15 amino acids. Germline V CDR1 and CDR2: ENHRY, SYGVKD. CDR3 amino acids: CAISDLGGSYNEQFF. Written as DNA, the CDR3 is TGTGCCATCAGTGATCTCGGGGGTTCCTACAATGAGCAGTTCTTC.

The genes are TRBV20-1 and TRBJ2-1; no clear D gene. V was shortened by 0 bases and J by 3 bases, with 6 bases between the two germline ends. Germline V lookup: CDR1 DFQATT, CDR2 SNEGSKA (reference sequence). This CDR3 contains 13 residues. The DNA for the CDR3 is TGCAGTGCTAGAGAATCAGTCTACAATGAGCAGTTCTTC. Its protein is CSARESVYNEQFF.

The rearrangement joins TRBV5-1 to TRBJ2-3; 13 bases match TRBD2. This CDR3 is built from 16 residues. The J segment lost 2 bases and the V segment lost 4 bases, leaving 4 bases of the junction unmatched. Germline CDR1 SGHRS, CDR2 YFSETQ. DNA for the CDR3: TGCGCCAGCAGCATCGGGACTAGCGGGGTCACAGATACGCAGTATTTT. Translating it yields CASSIGTSGVTDTQYF.

This clonotype appeared a few times. The chain carries TRBV21-1 and TRBJ2-5; no check of the table's D call, TRBD1, against the DNA was made. TRBV21-1 is a known pseudogene. The CDR3 has 19 residues. Here the CDR3 reads CASSKKPGQARPFQETQYF. CDR3 nucleotide sequence: TGTGCCAGCAGCAAAAAGCCTGGACAGGCCCGACCCTTCCAAGAGACCCAGTACTTC.

This chain connects TRBV6-5 to TRBJ1-2; D not certain. Trimming cost V 4 bases and J 10 bases, with 19 bases left between them. The CDR3 spans 14 residues. In germline, CDR1 is MNHEY, CDR2 SVGAGI. The CDR3 loop reads CASSFLTPGDAYTF. For the CDR3, the DNA is TGTGCCAGCAGTTTCCTGACACCCGGAGATGCCTACACCTTC.

The sample holds a few counts of this clonotype. This sequence joins TRBV20-1 and TRBJ2-1; 10 bases are shared with TRBD2. Germline V gives CDR1 DFQATT, CDR2 SNEGSKA (reference sequence). This CDR3 region has 15 residues. V shed 1 base and J 6 bases; nucleotides not matched to a gene: 6. The CDR3 region has the DNA TGCAGTGCTAGAGTCACTAGCGGGGCCCCCAATGAGCAGTTCTTC. It is translated as CSARVTSGAPNEQFF.